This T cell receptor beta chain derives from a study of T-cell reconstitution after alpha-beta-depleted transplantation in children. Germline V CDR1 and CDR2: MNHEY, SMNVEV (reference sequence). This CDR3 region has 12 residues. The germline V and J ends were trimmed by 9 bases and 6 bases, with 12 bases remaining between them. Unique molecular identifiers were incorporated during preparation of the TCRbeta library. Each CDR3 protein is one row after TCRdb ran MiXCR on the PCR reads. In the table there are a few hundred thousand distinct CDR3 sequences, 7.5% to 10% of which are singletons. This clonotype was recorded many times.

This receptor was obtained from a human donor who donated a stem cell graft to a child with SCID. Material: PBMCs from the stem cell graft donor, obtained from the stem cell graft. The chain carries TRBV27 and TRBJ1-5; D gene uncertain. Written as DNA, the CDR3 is TGTGCCAGGCCGATGTCCGGTCAGCCCCAGCATTTT. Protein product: CARPMSGQPQHF.